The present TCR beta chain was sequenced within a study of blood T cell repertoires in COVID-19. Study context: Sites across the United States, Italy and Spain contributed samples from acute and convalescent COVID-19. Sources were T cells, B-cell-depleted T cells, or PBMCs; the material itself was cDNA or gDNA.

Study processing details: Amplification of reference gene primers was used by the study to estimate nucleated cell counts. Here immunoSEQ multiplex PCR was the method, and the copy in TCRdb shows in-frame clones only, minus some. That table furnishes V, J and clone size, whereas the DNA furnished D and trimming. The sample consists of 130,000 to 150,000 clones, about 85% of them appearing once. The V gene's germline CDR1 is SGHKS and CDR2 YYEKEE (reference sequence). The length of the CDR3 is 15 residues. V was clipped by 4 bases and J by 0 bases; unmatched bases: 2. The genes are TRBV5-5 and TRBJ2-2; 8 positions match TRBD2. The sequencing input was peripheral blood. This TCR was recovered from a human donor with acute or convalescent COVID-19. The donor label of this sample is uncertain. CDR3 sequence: CASSRAGANTGELFF. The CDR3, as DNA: TGTGCCAGCAGCCGAGCGGGGGCGAACACCGGGGAGCTGTTTTTT.